This T cell receptor beta chain was observed in a study of T cell repertoires in cytomegalovirus infection. Study details: Shared public TCR beta signatures pointed to both CMV infection and a matching HLA type.

TCRdb reprocessed the reads via MiXCR and lists one record per CDR3 protein. The repertoire holds under 300,000 distinct CDR3 sequences, with approximately 15% as singletons. General study findings and limits: Predominance within the ex vivo response was attributable to HLA-C-restricted CMV-specific TCR beta clonotypes.

Notes on this clonotype: The antigen is undetermined.

The trim removed 5 bases at V and 5 bases at J, leaving 9 bases unmatched. Per germline, CDR1 MNHEY and CDR2 SVGEGT. The CDR3 covers 14 residues. This receptor was obtained from a human donor in good health (CMV status not recorded). Some clones in this sample may be carry-over from other donors' samples. Sequenced material: CD8+ T cells from PBMCs. The chain uses TRBV6-2 or TRBV6-3 and TRBJ2-7, with TRBD2 identical over 7 bases. Here the CDR3 DNA reads TGTGCCAGCAGTACAGGACTAGACGTCCACGAGCAGTACTTC. Translation: CASSTGLDVHEQYF.